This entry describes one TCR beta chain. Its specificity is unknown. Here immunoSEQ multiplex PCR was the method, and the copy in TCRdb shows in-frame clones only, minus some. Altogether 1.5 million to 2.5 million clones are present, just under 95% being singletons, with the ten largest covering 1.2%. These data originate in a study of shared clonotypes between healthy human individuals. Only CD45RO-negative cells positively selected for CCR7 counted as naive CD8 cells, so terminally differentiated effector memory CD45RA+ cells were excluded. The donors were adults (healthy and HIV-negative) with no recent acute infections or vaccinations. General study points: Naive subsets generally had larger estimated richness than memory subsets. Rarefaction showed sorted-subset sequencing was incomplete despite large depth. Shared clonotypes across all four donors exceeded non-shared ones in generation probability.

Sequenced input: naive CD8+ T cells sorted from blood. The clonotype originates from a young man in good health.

The CDR3: CASSQLFGGGAFPYNEQFF. CDR3 DNA: TGCGCCAGCAGCCAACTATTCGGGGGAGGAGCCTTTCCCTACAATGAGCAGTTCTTC. The chain has TRBV4-3 and TRBJ2-1, with D perhaps matching TRBD2 (6 bases). The CDR3 is made up of 19 amino acids. V was trimmed by 2 bases and J by 2 bases, leaving 22 bases between them. From germline, CDR1 is LGHNA and CDR2 YSLEER.